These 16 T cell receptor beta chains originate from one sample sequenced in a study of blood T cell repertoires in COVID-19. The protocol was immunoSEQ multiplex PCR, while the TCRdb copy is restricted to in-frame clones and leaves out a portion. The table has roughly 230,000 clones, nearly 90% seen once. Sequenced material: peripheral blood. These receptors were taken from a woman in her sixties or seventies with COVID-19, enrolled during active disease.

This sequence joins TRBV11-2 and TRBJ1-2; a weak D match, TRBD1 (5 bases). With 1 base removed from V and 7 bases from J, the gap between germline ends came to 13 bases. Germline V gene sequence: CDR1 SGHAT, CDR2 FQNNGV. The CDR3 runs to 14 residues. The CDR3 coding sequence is TGTGCCAGCAGCTTAGTCGGCACAGGATCTGGCTACACCTTC. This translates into CASSLVGTGSGYTF.

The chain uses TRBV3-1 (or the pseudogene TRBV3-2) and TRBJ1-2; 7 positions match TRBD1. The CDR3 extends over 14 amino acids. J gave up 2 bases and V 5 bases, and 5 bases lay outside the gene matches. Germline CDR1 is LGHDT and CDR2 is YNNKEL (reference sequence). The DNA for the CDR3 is TGTGCCAGCAGCGACTTGACAGGGAACTATGGCTACACCTTC. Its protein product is CASSDLTGNYGYTF.

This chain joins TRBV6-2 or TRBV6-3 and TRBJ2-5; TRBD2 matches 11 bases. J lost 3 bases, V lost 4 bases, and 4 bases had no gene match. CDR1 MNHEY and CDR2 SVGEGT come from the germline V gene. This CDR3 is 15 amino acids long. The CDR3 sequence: CASSLLAGDEETQYF. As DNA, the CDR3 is TGTGCCAGCAGTTTACTAGCGGGGGATGAAGAGACCCAGTACTTC.

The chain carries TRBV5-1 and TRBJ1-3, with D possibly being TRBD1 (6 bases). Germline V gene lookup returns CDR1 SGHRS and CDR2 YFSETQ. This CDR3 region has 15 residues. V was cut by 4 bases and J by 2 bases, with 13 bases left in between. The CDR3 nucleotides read TGCGCCAGCAGCCCTTGGTCAGGGGCTGGAAACACCATATATTTT. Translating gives CASSPWSGAGNTIYF.

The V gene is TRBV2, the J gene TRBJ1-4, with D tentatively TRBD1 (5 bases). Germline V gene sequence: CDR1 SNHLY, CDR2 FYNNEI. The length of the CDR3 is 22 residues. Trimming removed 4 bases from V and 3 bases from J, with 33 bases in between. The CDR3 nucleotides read TGTGCCAGCAGTGGAACTTTTGGGGCCGGGAGACAGACCGTCGCAGCTAATGAAAAACTGTTTTTT. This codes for CASSGTFGAGRQTVAANEKLFF.

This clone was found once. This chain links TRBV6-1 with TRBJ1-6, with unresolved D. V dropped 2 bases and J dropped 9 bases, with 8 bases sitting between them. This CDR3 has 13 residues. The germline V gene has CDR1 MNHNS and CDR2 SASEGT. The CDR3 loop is CASSEREFSPLHF. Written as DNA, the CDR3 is TGTGCCAGCAGTGAACGCGAGTTTTCACCCCTCCACTTT.

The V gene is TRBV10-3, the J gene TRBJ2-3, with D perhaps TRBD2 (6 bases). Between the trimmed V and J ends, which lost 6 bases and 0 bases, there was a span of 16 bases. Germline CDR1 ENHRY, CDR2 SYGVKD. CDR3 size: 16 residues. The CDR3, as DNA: TGTGCCATCAGCCTCCAGGGCGGGGCGAGCACAGATACGCAGTATTTT. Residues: CAISLQGGASTDTQYF.

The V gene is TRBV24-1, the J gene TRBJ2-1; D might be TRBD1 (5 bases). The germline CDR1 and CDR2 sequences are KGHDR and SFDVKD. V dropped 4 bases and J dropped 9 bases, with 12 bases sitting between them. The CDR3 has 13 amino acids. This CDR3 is CATSEPGLGEQFF. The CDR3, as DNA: TGTGCCACCAGTGAACCAGGGTTAGGTGAGCAGTTCTTC.

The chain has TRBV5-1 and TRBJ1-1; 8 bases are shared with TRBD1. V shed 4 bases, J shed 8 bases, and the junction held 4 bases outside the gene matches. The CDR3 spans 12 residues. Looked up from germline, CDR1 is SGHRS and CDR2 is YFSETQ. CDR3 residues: CASSLRTGEAFF. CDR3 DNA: TGCGCCAGCAGCCTTCGGACAGGGGAAGCTTTCTTT.

CDR3 in amino acids: CASRDRGQDEQYF. In nucleotides, the CDR3 is TGTGCCAGCAGAGACAGGGGGCAGGACGAGCAGTACTTC. V and J are TRBV18 and TRBJ2-7, with TRBD1 matching over 10 bases. Per germline, CDR1 KGHSH and CDR2 LQKENI. Losses at the gene ends were 8 bases for V and 5 bases for J; bases not matched to a gene: 6. This CDR3 is 13 amino acids long.

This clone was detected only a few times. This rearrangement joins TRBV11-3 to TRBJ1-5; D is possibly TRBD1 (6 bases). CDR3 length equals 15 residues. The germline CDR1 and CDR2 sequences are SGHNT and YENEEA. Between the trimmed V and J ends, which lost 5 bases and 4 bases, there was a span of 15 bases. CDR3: CASSIGTHSNQPQHF. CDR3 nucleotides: TGTGCCAGCAGCATAGGGACACACTCGAATCAGCCCCAGCATTTT. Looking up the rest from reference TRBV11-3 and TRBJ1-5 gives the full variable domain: EAGVVQSPRYKIIEKKQPVAFWCNPISGHNTLYWYLQNLGQGPELLIRYENEEAVDDSQLPKDRFSAERLKGVDSTLKIQPAELGDSAVYLCASSIGTHSNQPQHFGDGTRLSIL.

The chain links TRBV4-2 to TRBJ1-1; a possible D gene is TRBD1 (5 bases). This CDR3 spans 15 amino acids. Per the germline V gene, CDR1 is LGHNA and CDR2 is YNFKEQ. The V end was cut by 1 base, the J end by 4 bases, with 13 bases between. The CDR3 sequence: CASSQVGRGATEAFF. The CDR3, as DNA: TGTGCCAGCAGCCAAGTTGGTAGGGGCGCCACTGAAGCTTTCTTT.

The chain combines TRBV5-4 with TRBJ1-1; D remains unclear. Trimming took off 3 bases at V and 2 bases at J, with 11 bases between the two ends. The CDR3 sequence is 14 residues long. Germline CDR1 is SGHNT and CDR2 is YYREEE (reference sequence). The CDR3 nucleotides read TGTGCCAGCAGCTGGCGGGGAGGAAACACTGAAGCTTTCTTT. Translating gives CASSWRGGNTEAFF.

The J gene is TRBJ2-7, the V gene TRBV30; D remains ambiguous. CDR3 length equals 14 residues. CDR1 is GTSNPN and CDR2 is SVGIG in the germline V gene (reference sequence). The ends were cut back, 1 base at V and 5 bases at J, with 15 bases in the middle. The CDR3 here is CAWSGSPLGDEQYF. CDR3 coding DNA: TGTGCCTGGAGTGGGTCTCCCCTGGGCGACGAGCAGTACTTC. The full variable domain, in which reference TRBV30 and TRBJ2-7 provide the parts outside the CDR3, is SQTIHQWPATLVQPVGSPLSLECTVEGTSNPNLYWYRQAAGRGLQLLFYSVGIGQISSEVPQNLSASRPQDRQFILSSKKLLLSDSGFYLCAWSGSPLGDEQYFGPGTRLTVT.

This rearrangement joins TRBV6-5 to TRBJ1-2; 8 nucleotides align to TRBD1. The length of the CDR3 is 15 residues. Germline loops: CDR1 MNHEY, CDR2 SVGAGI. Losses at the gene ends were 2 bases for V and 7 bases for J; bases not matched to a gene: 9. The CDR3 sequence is CASSYSLTGDSGYTF. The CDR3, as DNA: TGTGCCAGCAGTTACAGTTTGACAGGGGACTCTGGCTACACCTTC.

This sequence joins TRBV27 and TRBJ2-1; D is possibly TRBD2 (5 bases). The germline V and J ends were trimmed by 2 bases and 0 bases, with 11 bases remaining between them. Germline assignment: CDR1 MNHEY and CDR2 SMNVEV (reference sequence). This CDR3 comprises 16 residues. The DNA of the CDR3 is TGTGCCAGCAGTTTAGGGAGACTCTACTCCTACAATGAGCAGTTCTTC. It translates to CASSLGRLYSYNEQFF.